This T cell receptor (beta chain) was found in a study of chemoradiotherapy in HPV16-positive cancers. Study-level information: A couple of HPV16-positive patients' cells yielded candidate HPV-specific clones and common motifs. Whole-study findings and limits: Better recurrence-free survival went with HPV-responsive T-cell expansion in HPV16-positive patients.

Repertoires were sampled repeatedly during chemoradiotherapy. The repertoire was sequenced with immunoSEQ multiplex PCR; TCRdb's copy has only in-frame clones and lacks some. The sample has roughly 28,000 clones; roughly nine tenths are singletons. The CDR3 is made up of 13 amino acids. J gave up 5 bases and V 6 bases, and 4 bases lay outside the gene matches. The germline CDR1 and CDR2 sequences are SNHLY and FYNNEI. Comments on this clone: Its antigen is not identified.

The sequencing here drew on blood, taken from a patient who underwent chemoradiotherapy. This chain joins TRBV2 and TRBJ2-1, with TRBD1 identical over 7 bases. The clonotype comes from a human donor with HPV-associated anogenital cancer. This CDR3 reads CASRGQVNNEQFF. CDR3 in DNA: TGTGCCAGCAGAGGACAGGTTAACAATGAGCAGTTCTTC.